Below, one TCR beta chain is given with its context. These data come from a study of blood T cell repertoires in COVID-19. Turning to the study itself: There were acute and convalescent COVID-19 samples, and they came from the United States, Italy and Spain. Nucleic acid was either cDNA or gDNA, and it came from T cells, B-cell-depleted T cells, or PBMCs.

V was clipped by 0 bases and J by 5 bases, with 10 bases between them. CDR3 length: 14 amino acids. Germline lookup yields CDR1 SGHTA and CDR2 FQGNSA. In the source study's methods: Estimation of nucleated cell counts was performed using reference gene primer amplification. Profiling relied on immunoSEQ multiplex PCR, and the TCRdb table lists in-frame clones only, not all of them. V and J calls and clone size are those listed in that table; D and trimming were worked out from the DNA. The table includes over 80,000 clones, around 74% detected once. The rearrangement joins TRBV7-2 to TRBJ2-5; weak D call: TRBD2 (5 bases). Specimen: peripheral blood. This receptor was obtained from an elderly woman with active or convalescent COVID-19. Here the CDR3 reads CASSLASSLETQYF. DNA for the CDR3: TGTGCCAGCAGCTTAGCATCTAGCTTGGAGACCCAGTACTTC.